These T cell receptor beta chains were read from a single sample in a study of early T cells in non-severe SARS-CoV-2 infection. TCRdb called the 5' RACE reads again in MiXCR, with one record for every CDR3 protein. The table lists 60,000 or so distinct CDR3 sequences, approximately 9.9% of them singletons. The sequencing sample was made of whole blood. These TCRs come from an adult who was a healthcare worker with PCR-confirmed SARS-CoV-2 infection or an uninfected control (not recorded which). The CDR3 runs from the conserved cysteine through the conserved F or W. Fields, in order: clone size, CDR3 length, D gene, V gene, J gene, CDR3 DNA, CDR3 protein. D genes are given only for firm matches. For some rows the clone size is stated as once, few or many, or as a class when expanded; others skip it.

clone size: many
CDR3 length: 13
D gene: NA
V gene: TRBV20-1
J gene: TRBJ1-2
CDR3 DNA: TGCAGTGCTACAGGGTTATCAAACTATGGCTACACCTTC
CDR3 protein: CSATGLSNYGYTF

clone size: many
CDR3 length: 15
D gene: NA
V gene: TRBV5-8
J gene: TRBJ1-1
CDR3 DNA: TGTGCCAGCAGCCGAGAGGGTAGGGGAACGACTGAAGCTTTCTTT
CDR3 protein: CASSREGRGTTEAFF

clone size: many
CDR3 length: 12
D gene: TRBD1
V gene: TRBV20-1
J gene: TRBJ1-2
CDR3 DNA: TGCAGTGATCACAGGGGCGGCTATGGCTACACCTTC
CDR3 protein: CSDHRGGYGYTF

clone size: many
CDR3 length: 11
D gene: NA
V gene: TRBV29-1
J gene: TRBJ1-2
CDR3 DNA: TGCAGCGTCTTCGACCGATATGGCTACACCTTC
CDR3 protein: CSVFDRYGYTF

clone size: many
CDR3 length: 15
D gene: NA
V gene: TRBV9
J gene: TRBJ1-6
CDR3 DNA: TGTGCCAGCAGCCGCGAACGGGGTAGAAATTCACCCCTCCATTTT
CDR3 protein: CASSRERGRNSPLHF

clone size: few
CDR3 length: 15
D gene: NA
V gene: TRBV7-9
J gene: TRBJ1-5
CDR3 DNA: TGTGCCAGCAGTCCAGGGGTTTTTGGCAATCAGCCCCAGCATTTT
CDR3 protein: CASSPGVFGNQPQHF

clone size: NA
CDR3 length: 15
D gene: NA
V gene: TRBV20-1
J gene: TRBJ1-5
CDR3 DNA: TGCAGTGCTAGACCCTCCGGGACATCCCATCAGCCCCAGCATTTT
CDR3 protein: CSARPSGTSHQPQHF

clone size: few
CDR3 length: 16
D gene: TRBD2
V gene: TRBV18
J gene: TRBJ2-1
CDR3 DNA: TGTGCCAGCTCACCCCCTAGCGGGGGGATTTACAATGAGCAGTTCTTC
CDR3 protein: CASSPPSGGIYNEQFF

clone size: NA
CDR3 length: 13
D gene: NA
V gene: TRBV4-1
J gene: TRBJ2-7
CDR3 DNA: TGCGCCAGCAGCCAAGGACAGTTCTACGAGCAGTACTTC
CDR3 protein: CASSQGQFYEQYF

clone size: many
CDR3 length: 15
D gene: NA
V gene: TRBV11-2
J gene: TRBJ1-2
CDR3 DNA: TGTGCCAGCAGCTTAGACAGGGGCGGCGTATATGGCTACACCTTC
CDR3 protein: CASSLDRGGVYGYTF

clone size: few
CDR3 length: 13
D gene: NA
V gene: TRBV23-1
J gene: TRBJ1-5
CDR3 DNA: TGCGCCAGCAGTCGTCGAAAGGATCAGCCCCAGCATTTT
CDR3 protein: CASSRRKDQPQHF

clone size: few
CDR3 length: 15
D gene: NA
V gene: TRBV6-2/TRBV6-3
J gene: TRBJ1-1
CDR3 DNA: TGTGCCAGCACAAGGGGGGGCAGGACGAACACTGAAGCTTTCTTT
CDR3 protein: CASTRGGRTNTEAFF

clone size: few
CDR3 length: 13
D gene: TRBD2
V gene: TRBV3-1
J gene: TRBJ2-7
CDR3 DNA: TGTGCCAGCAGCCCAGCGGGGGGCAGGGAGCAGTACTTC
CDR3 protein: CASSPAGGREQYF

clone size: few
CDR3 length: 13
D gene: NA
V gene: TRBV2
J gene: TRBJ2-5
CDR3 DNA: TGTGCCAGCACCCAAACGCAGATTGAGACCCAGTACTTC
CDR3 protein: CASTQTQIETQYF

clone size: few
CDR3 length: 14
D gene: TRBD1
V gene: TRBV30
J gene: TRBJ1-1
CDR3 DNA: TGTGCCTGGAGGGGACAGGGAAAGACTACTGAAGCTTTCTTT
CDR3 protein: CAWRGQGKTTEAFF

clone size: NA
CDR3 length: 14
D gene: TRBD1
V gene: TRBV7-9
J gene: TRBJ1-6
CDR3 DNA: TGTGCCAGCAGCCCCGGACAGGGGGATTCACCCCTCCACTTT
CDR3 protein: CASSPGQGDSPLHF

clone size: few
CDR3 length: 15
D gene: NA
V gene: TRBV25-1
J gene: TRBJ1-1
CDR3 DNA: TGTGCCAGCAGTGCTGGGGCGAGGGGTCGGAGTGAAGCTTTCTTT
CDR3 protein: CASSAGARGRSEAFF

clone size: NA
CDR3 length: 13
D gene: NA
V gene: TRBV5-1
J gene: TRBJ2-1
CDR3 DNA: TGCGCCAGCAGGAGTGAGTCCTACAATGAGCAGTTCTTC
CDR3 protein: CASRSESYNEQFF

clone size: many
CDR3 length: 15
D gene: TRBD1
V gene: TRBV10-3
J gene: TRBJ2-1
CDR3 DNA: TGTGCCATCAGTGTGGGACAGGGGGCTTACAATGAGCAGTTCTTC
CDR3 protein: CAISVGQGAYNEQFF

clone size: few
CDR3 length: 13
D gene: NA
V gene: TRBV19
J gene: TRBJ2-2
CDR3 DNA: TGTGCCAGTAGTATTGATGACACCGGGGAGCTGTTTTTT
CDR3 protein: CASSIDDTGELFF

clone size: few
CDR3 length: 15
D gene: NA
V gene: TRBV13
J gene: TRBJ2-3
CDR3 DNA: TGTGCCAGCAGCTTACGGCCTTCTGTTCCAGATACGCAGTATTTT
CDR3 protein: CASSLRPSVPDTQYF

clone size: NA
CDR3 length: 19
D gene: TRBD1
V gene: TRBV20-1
J gene: TRBJ2-1
CDR3 DNA: TGCAGTGCTAGGATCCCCGTGACAGGGGCTTTAAGCTCCTACAATGAGCAGTTCTTC
CDR3 protein: CSARIPVTGALSSYNEQFF

clone size: NA
CDR3 length: 14
D gene: NA
V gene: TRBV5-4
J gene: TRBJ2-5
CDR3 DNA: TGTGCCAGCAGCTTGGAAGGCCATCTGGGGACCCAGTACTTC
CDR3 protein: CASSLEGHLGTQYF

clone size: NA
CDR3 length: 13
D gene: NA
V gene: TRBV11-2
J gene: TRBJ2-2
CDR3 DNA: TGTGCCAGCAGCTTCCGGCGGACCGGGGAGCTGTTTTTT
CDR3 protein: CASSFRRTGELFF

clone size: many
CDR3 length: 14
D gene: NA
V gene: TRBV7-3
J gene: TRBJ2-7
CDR3 DNA: TGTGCCAGCAGCTTAGGGCCGGGAGACTACGAGCAGTACTTC
CDR3 protein: CASSLGPGDYEQYF

clone size: few
CDR3 length: 19
D gene: NA
V gene: TRBV12-3/TRBV12-4
J gene: TRBJ2-2
CDR3 DNA: TGTGCCAGCAGTTTAGGGATAGGTAAGGGCGGATCGAACACCGGGGAGCTGTTTTTT
CDR3 protein: CASSLGIGKGGSNTGELFF

clone size: NA
CDR3 length: 14
D gene: NA
V gene: TRBV7-8
J gene: TRBJ1-1
CDR3 DNA: TGTGCCAGCAGCTTAACTCTCGAGAACACTGAAGCTTTCTTT
CDR3 protein: CASSLTLENTEAFF

clone size: NA
CDR3 length: 17
D gene: NA
V gene: TRBV19
J gene: TRBJ1-5
CDR3 DNA: TGTGCCAGTACCACTACAGCTCCCGGGGTTTACAATCAGCCCCAGCATTTT
CDR3 protein: CASTTTAPGVYNQPQHF

clone size: NA
CDR3 length: 14
D gene: NA
V gene: TRBV7-9
J gene: TRBJ2-7
CDR3 DNA: TGTGCCAGCGGTCCGAGCTTCCTAGGGGGACGTATTTACTTC
CDR3 protein: CASGPSFLGGRIYF

clone size: few
CDR3 length: 15
D gene: TRBD2
V gene: TRBV10-2
J gene: TRBJ2-1
CDR3 DNA: TGCGCCAGCAGTCCCTTCAGCGGGGCATACAATGAGCAGTTCTTC
CDR3 protein: CASSPFSGAYNEQFF

clone size: NA
CDR3 length: 15
D gene: TRBD2
V gene: TRBV2
J gene: TRBJ2-3
CDR3 DNA: TGTGCCACTACTCTCCAGAGCGGGGCGACTCATACGCAGTATTTT
CDR3 protein: CATTLQSGATHTQYF

clone size: many
CDR3 length: 14
D gene: NA
V gene: TRBV5-1
J gene: TRBJ2-7
CDR3 DNA: TGCGCCAGCAGCTTGGGGGGACACTCCTACGAGCAGTACTTC
CDR3 protein: CASSLGGHSYEQYF

clone size: NA
CDR3 length: 16
D gene: NA
V gene: TRBV9
J gene: TRBJ2-5
CDR3 DNA: TGTGCCAGCAGATTGGTAGGGGCTTCTCCCCAAGAGACCCAGTACTTC
CDR3 protein: CASRLVGASPQETQYF

clone size: few
CDR3 length: 14
D gene: TRBD1
V gene: TRBV5-1
J gene: TRBJ1-3
CDR3 DNA: TGCGCCAGCAGCTTGGTACAGGGGGGAAACACCATATATTTT
CDR3 protein: CASSLVQGGNTIYF

clone size: few
CDR3 length: 17
D gene: NA
V gene: TRBV4-2
J gene: TRBJ2-6
CDR3 DNA: TGTGCCAGCAGCCAAGAGTTCACAGGGTTTGGGGCCAACGTCCTGACTTTC
CDR3 protein: CASSQEFTGFGANVLTF

clone size: NA
CDR3 length: 14
D gene: TRBD1
V gene: TRBV20-1
J gene: TRBJ1-1
CDR3 DNA: TGCAGTGCCGCTCGGGGACAGGCGCCCCCTGAAGCTTTCTTT
CDR3 protein: CSAARGQAPPEAFF

clone size: many
CDR3 length: 12
D gene: NA
V gene: TRBV30
J gene: TRBJ2-7
CDR3 DNA: TGTGCCTGGACCCTCGAGGGATACGAGCAGTACTTC
CDR3 protein: CAWTLEGYEQYF

clone size: many
CDR3 length: 14
D gene: TRBD1
V gene: TRBV12-3/TRBV12-4
J gene: TRBJ1-4
CDR3 DNA: TGTGCCAGCAGGAGGACAGGGACGAGTGAAAAACTGTTTTTT
CDR3 protein: CASRRTGTSEKLFF

clone size: few
CDR3 length: 15
D gene: NA
V gene: TRBV9
J gene: TRBJ1-4
CDR3 DNA: TGTGCCAGCAGCGTGGGCAGGAATTTAAATGAAAAACTGTTTTTT
CDR3 protein: CASSVGRNLNEKLFF

clone size: NA
CDR3 length: 16
D gene: TRBD1
V gene: TRBV12-3/TRBV12-4
J gene: TRBJ1-4
CDR3 DNA: TGTGCCAGCACCTTGGGACAGGGAAGAGCTAATGAAAAACTGTTTTTT
CDR3 protein: CASTLGQGRANEKLFF

clone size: many
CDR3 length: 15
D gene: NA
V gene: TRBV7-3
J gene: TRBJ2-3
CDR3 DNA: TGTGCCAGCAGCAGTCAGGGTACCAGCACAGATACGCAGTATTTT
CDR3 protein: CASSSQGTSTDTQYF

clone size: NA
CDR3 length: 15
D gene: NA
V gene: TRBV12-5
J gene: TRBJ2-7
CDR3 DNA: TGTGCTAGTGGGAGGGGGGGGATCCTCTCCTACGAGCAGTACTTC
CDR3 protein: CASGRGGILSYEQYF

clone size: NA
CDR3 length: 13
D gene: NA
V gene: TRBV11-2
J gene: TRBJ2-2
CDR3 DNA: TGTGCCAGCAGCTTCCTGTCCACCGGGGAGCTGTTTTTT
CDR3 protein: CASSFLSTGELFF

clone size: many
CDR3 length: 15
D gene: TRBD1
V gene: TRBV27
J gene: TRBJ1-2
CDR3 DNA: TGTGCCAGCAGTTTATCTTGGCAGGGGGCTTATGGCTACACCTTC
CDR3 protein: CASSLSWQGAYGYTF

clone size: NA
CDR3 length: 13
D gene: NA
V gene: TRBV5-1
J gene: TRBJ2-7
CDR3 DNA: TGCGCCAGCAGCCGAGGGTCCTTTTACGAGCAGTACTTC
CDR3 protein: CASSRGSFYEQYF

clone size: NA
CDR3 length: 19
D gene: NA
V gene: TRBV12-3/TRBV12-4
J gene: TRBJ2-1
CDR3 DNA: TGTGCCAGCAGTTTAGGCTTCCCGGCGGAGAGCTCGGGTTACAATGAGCAGTTCTTC
CDR3 protein: CASSLGFPAESSGYNEQFF

clone size: few
CDR3 length: 13
D gene: TRBD1
V gene: TRBV7-9
J gene: TRBJ1-2
CDR3 DNA: TGTGCCAGCAGCGGGGACAGGACGTATGGCTACACCTTC
CDR3 protein: CASSGDRTYGYTF

clone size: few
CDR3 length: 15
D gene: TRBD1
V gene: TRBV12-3/TRBV12-4
J gene: TRBJ1-1
CDR3 DNA: TGTGCCAGCAGTTTCGCTTCTTATCAGGGGGCTAAAGCTTTCTTT
CDR3 protein: CASSFASYQGAKAFF

clone size: NA
CDR3 length: 16
D gene: NA
V gene: TRBV7-2
J gene: TRBJ2-1
CDR3 DNA: TGTGCCAGCATCCCTCACGGGGGAGGCGCCTACAATGAGCAGTTCTTC
CDR3 protein: CASIPHGGGAYNEQFF

clone size: NA
CDR3 length: 13
D gene: NA
V gene: TRBV5-1
J gene: TRBJ2-4
CDR3 DNA: TGCGCCAGCAGCTTAGAGGGGGAAAACATTCAGTACTTC
CDR3 protein: CASSLEGENIQYF

clone size: NA
CDR3 length: 10
D gene: NA
V gene: TRBV2
J gene: TRBJ2-1
CDR3 DNA: TGTGCCAGCAGGGGACCTGGGCAGTTCTTC
CDR3 protein: CASRGPGQFF

clone size: once
CDR3 length: 11
D gene: NA
V gene: TRBV5-1
J gene: TRBJ2-7
CDR3 DNA: TGCGCCAGCAGCGACGGCTACGAGCAGTACTTC
CDR3 protein: CASSDGYEQYF

clone size: few
CDR3 length: 14
D gene: NA
V gene: TRBV9
J gene: TRBJ2-2
CDR3 DNA: TGTGCCAGCAGAGCGAGAACGAACACCGGGGAGCTGTTTTTT
CDR3 protein: CASRARTNTGELFF